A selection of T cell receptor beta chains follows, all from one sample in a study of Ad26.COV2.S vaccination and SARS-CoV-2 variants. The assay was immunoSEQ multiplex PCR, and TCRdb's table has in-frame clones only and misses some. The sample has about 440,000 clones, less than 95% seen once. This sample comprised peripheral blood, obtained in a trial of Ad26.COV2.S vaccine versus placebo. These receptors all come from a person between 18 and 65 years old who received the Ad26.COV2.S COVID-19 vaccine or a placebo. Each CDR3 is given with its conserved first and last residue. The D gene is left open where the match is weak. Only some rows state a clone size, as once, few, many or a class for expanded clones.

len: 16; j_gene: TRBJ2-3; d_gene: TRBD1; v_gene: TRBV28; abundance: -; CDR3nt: TGTGCCAGCAGTGCCCACAGGGGCATTGGGACAGATACGCAGTATTTT; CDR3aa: CASSAHRGIGTDTQYF
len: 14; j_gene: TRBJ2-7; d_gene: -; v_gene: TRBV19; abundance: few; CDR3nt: TGTGCCAGTAGTATTTTGGACAGTTCCTCCGAGCAGTACTTC; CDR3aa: CASSILDSSSEQYF
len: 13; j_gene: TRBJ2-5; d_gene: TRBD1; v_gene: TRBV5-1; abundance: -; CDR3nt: TGCGCCAGCAGCATTGGACAGGGTGGGACCCAGTACTTC; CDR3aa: CASSIGQGGTQYF
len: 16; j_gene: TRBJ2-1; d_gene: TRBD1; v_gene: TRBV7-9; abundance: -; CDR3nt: TGTGCCAGCAGCTCCCCCGACAGGGACTCCTACAATGAGCAGTTCTTC; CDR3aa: CASSSPDRDSYNEQFF
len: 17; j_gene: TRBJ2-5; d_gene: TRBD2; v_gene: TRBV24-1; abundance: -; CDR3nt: TGTGCCACCGCAGGGTATAGCGGGAGGGAAAGGGTAGAGACCCAGTACTTC; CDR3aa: CATAGYSGRERVETQYF
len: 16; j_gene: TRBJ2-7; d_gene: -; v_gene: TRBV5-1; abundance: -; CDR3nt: TGCGCCAGCAACCCCCTCGGGGACGACTATTCCTACGAGCAGTACTTC; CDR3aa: CASNPLGDDYSYEQYF
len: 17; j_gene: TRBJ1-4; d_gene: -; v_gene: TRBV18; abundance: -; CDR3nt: TGTGCCAGCTCACAAATCCGCTGGGGACAAACTAATGAAAAACTGTTTTTT; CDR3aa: CASSQIRWGQTNEKLFF
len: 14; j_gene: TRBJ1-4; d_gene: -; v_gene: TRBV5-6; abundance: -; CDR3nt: TGTGCCAGCAGCTTGGTAACGGGTAATGAAAAACTGTTTTTT; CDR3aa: CASSLVTGNEKLFF
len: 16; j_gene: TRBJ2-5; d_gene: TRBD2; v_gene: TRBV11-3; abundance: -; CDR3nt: TGTGCCAGCAGCTCCCGATTAGCGGGAGTTGGAGAGACCCAGTACTTC; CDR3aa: CASSSRLAGVGETQYF
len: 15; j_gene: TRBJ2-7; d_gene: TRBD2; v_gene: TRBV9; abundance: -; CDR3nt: TGTGCCAGCAGCGTAGACGGAGCGGCGGGGGTCGAGCAGTACTTC; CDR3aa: CASSVDGAAGVEQYF
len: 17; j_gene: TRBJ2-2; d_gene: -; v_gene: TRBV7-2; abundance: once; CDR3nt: TGTGCCAGCAGCGACGCCCCCTCTAGGGCGAACACCGGGGAGCTGTTTTTT; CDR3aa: CASSDAPSRANTGELFF
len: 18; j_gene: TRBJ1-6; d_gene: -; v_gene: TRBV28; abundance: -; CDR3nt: TGTGCCAGCACCCAGGCCCCCGGGCGACGGTCGGCTGGGTCACCCCTCCACTTT; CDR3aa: CASTQAPGRRSAGSPLHF
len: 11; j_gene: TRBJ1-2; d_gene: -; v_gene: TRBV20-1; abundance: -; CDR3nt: TGCAGTGCTAGAGAGGTTGGTGGCTACACCTTC; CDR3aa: CSAREVGGYTF
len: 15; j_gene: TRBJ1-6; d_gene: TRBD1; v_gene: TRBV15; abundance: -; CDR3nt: TGTGCCACCAGAACCGGGACAGCCTATAATTCACCCCTCCACTTT; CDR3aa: CATRTGTAYNSPLHF
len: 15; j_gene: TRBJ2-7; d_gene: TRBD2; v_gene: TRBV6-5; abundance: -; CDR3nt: TGTGCCAGCAGCTTTACTAGCGACAGCTCCTACGAGCAGTACTTC; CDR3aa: CASSFTSDSSYEQYF
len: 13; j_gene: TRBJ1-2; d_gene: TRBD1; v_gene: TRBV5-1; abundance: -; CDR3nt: TGCGCCAGCAGCGTGGGACAGGGGTATGGCTACACCTTC; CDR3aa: CASSVGQGYGYTF
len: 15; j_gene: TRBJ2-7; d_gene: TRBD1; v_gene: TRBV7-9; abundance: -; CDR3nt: TGTGCCAGCAGCTTGGGGACAGGAGACGCCTACGAGCAGTACTTC; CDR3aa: CASSLGTGDAYEQYF
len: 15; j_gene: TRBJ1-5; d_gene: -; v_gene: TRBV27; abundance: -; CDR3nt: TGTGCCAGCAGTCCCCAGGGGATCTCTATTCAGCCCCAGCATTTT; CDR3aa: CASSPQGISIQPQHF
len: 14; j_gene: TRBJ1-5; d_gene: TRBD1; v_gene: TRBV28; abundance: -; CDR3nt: TGTGCCAGCAGTCTCCAGGGGGGATATCAGCCCCAGCATTTT; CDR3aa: CASSLQGGYQPQHF
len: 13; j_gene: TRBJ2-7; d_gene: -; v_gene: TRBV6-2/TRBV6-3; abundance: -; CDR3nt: TGTGCCAGCAGTTCGAACAGGCGGGGCGAGCAGTACTTC; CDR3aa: CASSSNRRGEQYF
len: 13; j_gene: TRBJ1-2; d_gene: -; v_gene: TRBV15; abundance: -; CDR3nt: TGTGCCACCAGCAGAGATCTGACACGTCGCTACACCTTC; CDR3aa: CATSRDLTRRYTF
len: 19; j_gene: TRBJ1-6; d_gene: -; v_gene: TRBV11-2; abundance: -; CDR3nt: TGTGCCAGCAGCTTATCCCAGGGTAAAGGGAGCTCCTATAATTCACCCCTCCACTTT; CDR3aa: CASSLSQGKGSSYNSPLHF
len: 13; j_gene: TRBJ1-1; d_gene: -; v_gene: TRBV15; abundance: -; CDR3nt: TGTGCCACCAGTGGGGGGATGAACACTGAAGCTTTCTTT; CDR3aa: CATSGGMNTEAFF
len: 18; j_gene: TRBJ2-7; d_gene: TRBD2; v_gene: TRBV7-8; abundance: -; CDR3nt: TGTGCCAGCAGCTTTCCCGCTAGCGGGAGCCCCCAATCCTACGAGCAGTACTTC; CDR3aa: CASSFPASGSPQSYEQYF
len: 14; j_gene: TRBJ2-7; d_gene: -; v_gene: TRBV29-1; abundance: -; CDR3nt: TGCAGCGTAGTTGACAGGTCGGTGGGCTACGAGCAGTACTTC; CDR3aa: CSVVDRSVGYEQYF
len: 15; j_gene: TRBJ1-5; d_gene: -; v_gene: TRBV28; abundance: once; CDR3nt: TGTGCCAGCAGTTTAGGTCCGAACCCCGGTCAGCCCCAGCATTTT; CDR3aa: CASSLGPNPGQPQHF
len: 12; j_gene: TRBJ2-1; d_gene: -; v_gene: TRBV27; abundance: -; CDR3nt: TGTGCCAGCGCGTTCTCCTACAATGAGCAGTTCTTC; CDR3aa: CASAFSYNEQFF
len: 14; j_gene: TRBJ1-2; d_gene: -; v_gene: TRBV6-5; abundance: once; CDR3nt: TGTGCCAGCAGTTACGTGGGAGAGGGCTTGGGCTACACCTTC; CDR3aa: CASSYVGEGLGYTF
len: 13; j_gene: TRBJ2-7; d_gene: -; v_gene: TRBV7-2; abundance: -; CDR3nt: TGTGCCAGCAGCCAGGGGGGTCCCTACGAGCAGTACTTC; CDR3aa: CASSQGGPYEQYF
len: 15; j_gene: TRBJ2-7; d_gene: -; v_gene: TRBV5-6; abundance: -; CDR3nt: TGTGCCAGCAGCTTGTACGTCCGGGGACCCTACGAGCAGTACTTC; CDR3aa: CASSLYVRGPYEQYF
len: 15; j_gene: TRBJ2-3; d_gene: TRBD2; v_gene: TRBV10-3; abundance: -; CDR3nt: TGTGCCATCAGTACGAAGCGGGGGGGCACAGATACGCAGTATTTT; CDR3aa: CAISTKRGGTDTQYF